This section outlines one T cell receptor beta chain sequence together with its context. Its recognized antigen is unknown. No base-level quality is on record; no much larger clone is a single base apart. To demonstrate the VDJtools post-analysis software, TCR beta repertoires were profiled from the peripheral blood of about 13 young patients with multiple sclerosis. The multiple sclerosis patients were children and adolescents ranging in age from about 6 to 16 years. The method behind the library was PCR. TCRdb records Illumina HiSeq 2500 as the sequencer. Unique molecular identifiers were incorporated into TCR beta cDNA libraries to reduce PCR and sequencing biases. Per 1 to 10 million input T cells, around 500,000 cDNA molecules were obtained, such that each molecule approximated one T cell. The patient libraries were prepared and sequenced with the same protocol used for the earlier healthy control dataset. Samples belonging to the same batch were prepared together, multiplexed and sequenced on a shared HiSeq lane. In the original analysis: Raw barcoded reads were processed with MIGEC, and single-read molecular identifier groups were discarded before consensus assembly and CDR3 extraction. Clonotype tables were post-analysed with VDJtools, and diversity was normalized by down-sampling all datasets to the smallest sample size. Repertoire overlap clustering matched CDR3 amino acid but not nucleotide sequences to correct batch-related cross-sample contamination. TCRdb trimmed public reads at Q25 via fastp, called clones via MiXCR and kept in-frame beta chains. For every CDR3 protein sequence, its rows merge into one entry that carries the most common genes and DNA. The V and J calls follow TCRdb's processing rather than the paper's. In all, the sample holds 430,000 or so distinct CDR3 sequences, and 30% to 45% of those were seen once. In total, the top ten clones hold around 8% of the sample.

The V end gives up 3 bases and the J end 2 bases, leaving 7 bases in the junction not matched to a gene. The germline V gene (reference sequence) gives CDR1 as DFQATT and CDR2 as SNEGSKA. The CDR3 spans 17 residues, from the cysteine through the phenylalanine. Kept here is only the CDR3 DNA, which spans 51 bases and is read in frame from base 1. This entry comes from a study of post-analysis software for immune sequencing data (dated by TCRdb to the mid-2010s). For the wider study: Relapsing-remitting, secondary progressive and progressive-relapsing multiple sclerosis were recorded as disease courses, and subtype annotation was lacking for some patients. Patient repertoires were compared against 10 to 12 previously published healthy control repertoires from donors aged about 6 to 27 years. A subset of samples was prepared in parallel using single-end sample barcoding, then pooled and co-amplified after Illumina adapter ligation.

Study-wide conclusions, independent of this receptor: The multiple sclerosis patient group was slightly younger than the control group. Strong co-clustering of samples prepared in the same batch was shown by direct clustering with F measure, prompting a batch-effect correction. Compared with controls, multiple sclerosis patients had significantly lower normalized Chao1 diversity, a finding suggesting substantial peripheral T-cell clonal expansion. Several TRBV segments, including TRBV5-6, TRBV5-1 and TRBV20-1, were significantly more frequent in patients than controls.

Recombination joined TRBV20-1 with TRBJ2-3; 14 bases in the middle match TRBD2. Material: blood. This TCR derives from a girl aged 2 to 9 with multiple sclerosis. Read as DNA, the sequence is TGCAGTGCTAGTCCGACTAGCGGGGGGGTTATCACAGATACGCAGTATTTT. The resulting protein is CSASPTSGGVITDTQYF.